These 25 T cell receptor beta chains were sequenced from one sample in a study of blood T cell repertoires in COVID-19. The repertoire was sequenced with immunoSEQ multiplex PCR; TCRdb's copy has only in-frame clones and lacks some. The data show 300,000 to 350,000 clones, about 91% seen once. Material for sequencing was peripheral blood. These receptors were collected from a woman in her 30s with COVID-19, enrolled during active disease.

This chain uses TRBV10-3 with TRBJ2-1; 10 bases agree with TRBD1. Germline V gene sequence: CDR1 ENHRY, CDR2 SYGVKD. The ends lost 0 bases at V and 5 bases at J; junction bases unmatched: 1. CDR3 length equals 15 residues. CDR3 sequence reads: CAISESGQGNNEQFF. In DNA form, the CDR3 reads TGTGCCATCAGTGAGTCGGGACAGGGGAACAATGAGCAGTTCTTC.

The V call is TRBV6-5, the J call TRBJ1-2; D is uncertain. Germline V gene sequence: CDR1 MNHEY, CDR2 SVGAGI. This CDR3 has 15 residues. Trimming stripped 6 bases from V and 2 bases from J, with 16 bases between. The DNA for the CDR3 is TGTGCCAGCAGGGAGCTTATTCTGCCAAACTATGGCTACACCTTC. Amino acid sequence: CASRELILPNYGYTF.

The V and J genes are TRBV5-1 and TRBJ1-4; no definite D call. There are 15 residues in the CDR3. The germline V and J ends were trimmed by 3 bases and 0 bases, with 9 bases remaining between them. Germline V CDR1 and CDR2: SGHRS, YFSETQ. The CDR3 DNA reads as TGCGCCAGCAGCTCGGCGGCCGCAACTAATGAAAAACTGTTTTTT. Amino acids: CASSSAAATNEKLFF.

The V gene is TRBV6-2 or TRBV6-3, the J gene TRBJ2-1; 11 bases align to TRBD2. V dropped 5 bases and J dropped 15; count of bases not matched to a gene: 6. This CDR3 has 12 amino acids. Germline values: CDR1 MNHEY, CDR2 SVGEGT. The CDR3 loop reads CASSKLAGGAFF. CDR3 coding DNA: TGTGCCAGCAGTAAGTTAGCGGGAGGGGCGTTCTTC.

This clone is a singleton in its sample. V is TRBV12-2 and J is TRBJ1-3. TRBV12-2 is flagged as a pseudogene. CDR3 length: 21 residues. Written as DNA, the CDR3 is TGTGCAAGTCGCTCCCCCCCCCTGGACTCTAAAGGGAATGACTCTGGAAACACCATATATTTT. Encoded protein: CASRSPPLDSKGNDSGNTIYF.

The chain combines TRBV7-9 with TRBJ2-5, with D possibly TRBD1 on 6 matching bases. The V gene's germline CDR1 is SEHNR and CDR2 FQNEAQ (reference sequence). This CDR3 contains 13 residues. V shed 5 bases and J shed 2 bases, with 9 bases lying between them. CDR3 amino acids: CASSARGQETQYF. The DNA for the CDR3 is TGTGCCAGCAGCGCGAGGGGGCAAGAGACCCAGTACTTC.

This chain links TRBV4-1 with TRBJ1-4, with D possibly matching TRBD1 (5 bases). V lost 0 bases and J lost 10, with 15 bases in between. Germline CDR1 MGHRA, CDR2 YSYEKL. CDR3 size: 15 residues. This CDR3 reads CASSQDRSGQGKLFF. The CDR3 DNA reads as TGCGCCAGCAGCCAAGATCGATCAGGGCAGGGAAAACTGTTTTTT.

V gene TRBV5-1 combines with J gene TRBJ1-3; 10 bases match TRBD1. Germline trimming cut 4 bases from V and 4 bases from J; bases unmatched to any gene: 11. This CDR3 comprises 17 residues. The germline gives CDR1 SGHRS, CDR2 YFSETQ. The CDR3 nucleotides read TGCGCCAGCAGCATCTTAACCGGGACAGGGGACGGAAACACCATATATTTT. This codes for CASSILTGTGDGNTIYF.

The chain uses TRBV7-8 and TRBJ1-2, with D possibly being TRBD1 (5 bases). V was cut by 4 bases and J by 1 base, with 10 bases left in between. The CDR3 contains 14 residues. CDR1 and CDR2 from the germline V gene are SGHVS and FQNEAQ. In nucleotides, the CDR3 is TGTGCCAGCAGCTGGTCAGGGCTTAACTATGGCTACACCTTC. Translating it yields CASSWSGLNYGYTF. Together with reference TRBV7-8 and TRBJ1-2, the CDR3 gives the full variable domain: GAGVSQSPRYKVAKRGQDVALRCDPISGHVSLFWYQQALGQGPEFLTYFQNEAQLDKSGLPSDRFFAERPEGSVSTLKIQRTQQEDSAVYLCASSWSGLNYGYTFGSGTRLTVV.

The J gene is TRBJ1-2, the V gene TRBV27; D possibly corresponds to TRBD1 (5 bases). CDR1 and CDR2 (germline): MNHEY, SMNVEV (reference sequence). Trimming took off 2 bases at V and 2 bases at J, with 6 bases between the two ends. The CDR3 is 13 amino acids. This CDR3 is CASSLRQNYGYTF. Written as DNA, the CDR3 is TGTGCCAGCAGTTTACGACAGAACTATGGCTACACCTTC.

V and J are TRBV5-4 and TRBJ2-5, with D hard to call. The CDR3 runs 14 residues. The germline CDR1 and CDR2 sequences are SGHNT and YYREEE (reference sequence). Deletions cut 4 bases from V and 5 bases from J, with 15 bases between. CDR3 residues: CASSQILYSETQYF. The CDR3 DNA reads TGTGCCAGCAGCCAAATCTTGTACTCCGAGACCCAGTACTTC.

In this sample, this clone turned up a few times. The CDR3 bases are TGTGCCAGCAGCCCTGAGTCCTATAATTCACCCCTCCACTTT. Translating it yields CASSPESYNSPLHF. This chain uses TRBV28 with TRBJ1-6; no firm D call. The V and J ends lost 6 bases and 1 base respectively, with 7 bases between them. This CDR3 spans 14 amino acids. Germline-derived CDR1 and CDR2 are MDHEN and SYDVKM.

The V and J genes are TRBV7-2 and TRBJ1-4; D is perhaps TRBD1 (5 bases). The CDR3 totals 15 residues. Trimming removed 5 bases from V and 3 bases from J, with 13 bases in between. From germline, CDR1 is SGHTA and CDR2 FQGNSA. The CDR3: CASSKTGPSNEKLFF. In DNA form, the CDR3 reads TGTGCCAGCAGCAAAACAGGTCCGTCTAATGAAAAACTGTTTTTT. The full variable domain, in which reference TRBV7-2 and TRBJ1-4 provide the parts outside the CDR3, is GAGVSQSPSNKVTEKGKDVELRCDPISGHTALYWYRQSLGQGLEFLIYFQGNSAPDKSGLPSDRFSAERTGGSVSTLTIQRTQQEDSAVYLCASSKTGPSNEKLFFGSGTQLSVL.

Comment on this clone: The junction differs from germline at one of its ends, possibly a read error. Other DNA sequences of this sample code for an identical CDR3. The chain couples TRBV7-7 to TRBJ1-1; maybe TRBD1 (6 bases). The CDR3 covers 13 residues. From germline, CDR1 is SSHAT and CDR2 FNYEAQ (reference sequence). The chain's CDR3 is CASSLTGNTEAFF. CDR3 DNA sequence: TGTGCTAGCAGCTTGACAGGGAACACTGAAGCTTTCTTT. Together with reference TRBV7-7 and TRBJ1-1, the CDR3 gives the full variable domain: GAGVSQSPRYKVTKRGQDVTLRCDPISSHATLYWYQQALGQGPEFLTYFNYEAQPDKSGLPSDRFSAERPEGSISTLTIQRTEQRDSAMYRCASSLTGNTEAFFGQGTRLTVV.

J is TRBJ1-2 and V is TRBV7-9, with D tentatively TRBD1 (6 bases). The CDR3 is 15 amino acids. The ends were cut back, 5 bases at V and 5 bases at J, with 18 bases in the middle. Germline CDR1 is SEHNR and CDR2 is FQNEAQ (reference sequence). This chain's CDR3 is CASSLGGGLKYGYTF. The CDR3, as DNA: TGTGCCAGCAGCCTCGGGGGGGGCTTAAAATATGGCTACACCTTC.

The chain links TRBV5-5 to TRBJ2-5, with 8 bases aligning to TRBD2. The CDR3 covers 15 residues. The junction had 9 bases not matched to a gene; V was cut back by 7 bases and J by 1 base. Germline CDR1 and CDR2: SGHKS and YYEKEE (reference sequence). CDR3 residues: CASSPQRGTQETQYF. The DNA for the CDR3 is TGTGCCAGCTCCCCCCAGCGGGGGACCCAAGAGACCCAGTACTTC.

This clone has a single count. V usage is TRBV24-1 and J usage is TRBJ2-7; weak D call: TRBD2 (6 bases). This CDR3 is built from 15 residues. Looked up from germline, CDR1 is KGHDR and CDR2 is SFDVKD. V lost 3 bases to trimming and J lost 5 bases, with 16 bases between them. For the CDR3, the DNA is TGTGCCACCAGTGATCCCTATGGGGGGTTAGACGAGCAGTACTTC. It yields the protein CATSDPYGGLDEQYF.

The chain employs TRBV18 and TRBJ1-2, with a weak D call TRBD1 (5 bases). Per germline, CDR1 KGHSH and CDR2 LQKENI. The CDR3 runs 20 residues. The V gene lost 2 bases and the J gene lost 1 base, with 26 bases spanning the gap. CDR3 in DNA: TGTGCCAGCTCACCAGATTCCGGAATTGCCGGAGGGACCCTTAACTATGGCTACACCTTC. Its protein product is CASSPDSGIAGGTLNYGYTF. Based on the CDR3 plus reference TRBV18 and TRBJ1-2, the full variable domain is NAGVMQNPRHLVRRRGQEARLRCSPMKGHSHVYWYRQLPEEGLKFMVYLQKENIIDESGMPKERFSAEFPKEGPSILRIQQVVRGDSAAYFCASSPDSGIAGGTLNYGYTFGSGTRLTVV.

The chain employs TRBV11-2 and TRBJ1-1; a possible D gene is TRBD1 (6 bases). Germline-derived CDR1 and CDR2 are SGHAT and FQNNGV. The CDR3 loop spans 13 amino acids. V was pared by 6 bases and J by 4 bases, with 12 bases between. The CDR3 DNA follows: TGTGCCAGCAGTAGCAGAGGGGGCACTGAAGCTTTCTTT. Protein product: CASSSRGGTEAFF.

In its sample, this clone was seen once. The J gene is TRBJ2-5, the V gene TRBV6-1; 7 positions agree with TRBD2. The V gene end was trimmed by 0 bases and the J gene end by 5 bases; junction bases not matched to a gene: 6. The CDR3 totals 15 residues. Germline V gene sequence: CDR1 MNHNS, CDR2 SASEGT. In DNA, the CDR3 is TGTGCCAGCAGTGAAGCGCGCGGGGGTTTCGAGACCCAGTACTTC. Amino acids: CASSEARGGFETQYF.

CDR3 coding DNA: TGTGCCAGCAGCTTGGGGGGCGGTCGTCGACAGAACTACGAGCAGTACTTC. This sequence encodes CASSLGGGRRQNYEQYF. V is TRBV5-4 and J is TRBJ2-7; perhaps TRBD1 as D (5 bases). The CDR3 has 17 amino acids. Deletions cut 0 bases from V and 3 bases from J, with 19 bases between. From germline, CDR1 is SGHNT and CDR2 YYREEE (reference sequence).

The chain uses TRBV5-6 and TRBJ2-7, with 10 bases fitting TRBD2. There are 15 residues in the CDR3. V trimming: 3 bases; J trimming: 5 bases; junction bases outside the gene matches: 8. CDR1 is SGHDT and CDR2 is YYEEEE in the germline V gene. CDR3 region: CASSSLAGFPHEQYV. The CDR3 DNA is TGTGCCAGCAGCTCACTAGCGGGGTTCCCCCACGAGCAGTACGTC.

J is TRBJ2-2 and V is TRBV6-4, with D tentatively TRBD1 (6 bases). Between the trimmed V and J ends, which lost 4 bases and 1 base, there was a span of 7 bases. Germline loops: CDR1 MRHNA, CDR2 SNTAGT. The CDR3 is 14 residues long. The CDR3 region has the DNA TGTGCCAGCAGTGGGACAGAGAACACCGGGGAGCTGTTTTTT. Its translation: CASSGTENTGELFF.

The V gene is TRBV5-1, the J gene TRBJ1-2; D unresolved. The CDR3 extends over 13 amino acids. Germline V lookup: CDR1 SGHRS, CDR2 YFSETQ. V was clipped by 0 bases and J by 7 bases, with 10 bases between them. CDR3 protein: CASSLESGFGYTF. The CDR3, as DNA: TGCGCCAGCAGCTTGGAATCAGGTTTTGGCTACACCTTC.

V is TRBV9 and J is TRBJ2-3; 8 bases map to TRBD1. Germline CDR1 reads SGDLS; CDR2 reads YYNGEE. V lost 3 bases to trimming and J lost 4 bases; unmatched junction nucleotides: 13. This CDR3 has 17 residues. CDR3 in DNA: TGTGCCAGCAGCGGCGCGGCAGGGGGCGCGAATCCAGATACGCAGTATTTT. It encodes CASSGAAGGANPDTQYF.